The TCR beta chain described here comes from a study of cytomegalovirus exposure and HLA in healthy donors. Regarding the study as a whole: Common viral pathogens (according to a later analysis) appeared linked to several of the most significant clusters. In a later analysis, TCR association rates varied by HLA locus: DRB1 most, HLA-C fewest. Some V segments could not be told apart, so they were left out, TRBV6-2 and TRBV6-3 among them.

A remark on this clone: The antigen is unknown.

CDR1 is MNHEY and CDR2 is SMNVEV in the germline V gene (reference sequence). V shed 5 bases and J 7 bases; nucleotides not matched to a gene: 7. This CDR3 region has 14 residues. 60 Vbeta and 13 Jbeta primers were used in PCR. Some clones are missing from TCRdb's copy, which holds only in-frame ones; the method was immunoSEQ multiplex PCR. Of 90,000 to 140,000 clones in the sample, 65% to 85% were seen once. The chain joins TRBV27 to TRBJ2-1, with TRBD1 identical over 8 bases. This sequence was found in a man aged 18 to 35 in good health and CMV-seronegative. Material for sequencing was PBMCs. The CDR3 reads CASSHGQGVNEQFF. The CDR3 bases are TGTGCCAGCAGTCACGGACAGGGAGTGAATGAGCAGTTCTTC.